The entry below describes one T cell receptor (beta chain). Its specificity is unknown. The sample is drawn from a study of cytomegalovirus exposure and HLA in healthy donors. Points from the study as a whole: In the analysis, some V segments, TRBV6-2 and TRBV6-3 included, were excluded as indistinguishable. In vitro checks showed that a few CMV-associated chains really do target CMV antigens.

The PCR employed 60 Vbeta primers together with 13 Jbeta primers. Generated by immunoSEQ multiplex PCR, the TCRdb table keeps only in-frame clones and is missing some. Here the sample spans roughly 190,000 clones, approximately 81% being singletons. Donors consisted of healthy bone marrow donors. Germline CDR1 reads SGHDT; CDR2 reads YYEEEE. V shed 4 bases and J 4 bases; nucleotides not matched to a gene: 4. The CDR3 covers 16 residues. The chain recombines TRBV5-6 with TRBJ2-5, with TRBD2 matching over 16 bases. Input material: PBMCs. The sequence came from a man between 50 and 59 years old in good health and CMV-seronegative. The CDR3 DNA sequence: TGTGCCAGCAGCGGGACTAGCGGGGGGGTCATAGAGACCCAGTACTTC. Translation: CASSGTSGGVIETQYF.